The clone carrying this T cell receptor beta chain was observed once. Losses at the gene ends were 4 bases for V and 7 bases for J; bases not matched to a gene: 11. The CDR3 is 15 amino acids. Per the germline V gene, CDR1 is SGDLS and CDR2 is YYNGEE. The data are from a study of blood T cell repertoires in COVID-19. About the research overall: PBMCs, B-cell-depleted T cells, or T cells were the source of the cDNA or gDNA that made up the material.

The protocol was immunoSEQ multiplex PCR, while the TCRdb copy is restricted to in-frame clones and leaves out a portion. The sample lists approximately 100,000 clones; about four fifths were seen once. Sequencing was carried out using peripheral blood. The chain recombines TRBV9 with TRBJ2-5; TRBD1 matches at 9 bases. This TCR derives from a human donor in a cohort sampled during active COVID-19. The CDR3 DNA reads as TGTGCCAGCAGCCCCCGGGACAGGGCAATAGGGACCCAGTACTTC. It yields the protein CASSPRDRAIGTQYF.